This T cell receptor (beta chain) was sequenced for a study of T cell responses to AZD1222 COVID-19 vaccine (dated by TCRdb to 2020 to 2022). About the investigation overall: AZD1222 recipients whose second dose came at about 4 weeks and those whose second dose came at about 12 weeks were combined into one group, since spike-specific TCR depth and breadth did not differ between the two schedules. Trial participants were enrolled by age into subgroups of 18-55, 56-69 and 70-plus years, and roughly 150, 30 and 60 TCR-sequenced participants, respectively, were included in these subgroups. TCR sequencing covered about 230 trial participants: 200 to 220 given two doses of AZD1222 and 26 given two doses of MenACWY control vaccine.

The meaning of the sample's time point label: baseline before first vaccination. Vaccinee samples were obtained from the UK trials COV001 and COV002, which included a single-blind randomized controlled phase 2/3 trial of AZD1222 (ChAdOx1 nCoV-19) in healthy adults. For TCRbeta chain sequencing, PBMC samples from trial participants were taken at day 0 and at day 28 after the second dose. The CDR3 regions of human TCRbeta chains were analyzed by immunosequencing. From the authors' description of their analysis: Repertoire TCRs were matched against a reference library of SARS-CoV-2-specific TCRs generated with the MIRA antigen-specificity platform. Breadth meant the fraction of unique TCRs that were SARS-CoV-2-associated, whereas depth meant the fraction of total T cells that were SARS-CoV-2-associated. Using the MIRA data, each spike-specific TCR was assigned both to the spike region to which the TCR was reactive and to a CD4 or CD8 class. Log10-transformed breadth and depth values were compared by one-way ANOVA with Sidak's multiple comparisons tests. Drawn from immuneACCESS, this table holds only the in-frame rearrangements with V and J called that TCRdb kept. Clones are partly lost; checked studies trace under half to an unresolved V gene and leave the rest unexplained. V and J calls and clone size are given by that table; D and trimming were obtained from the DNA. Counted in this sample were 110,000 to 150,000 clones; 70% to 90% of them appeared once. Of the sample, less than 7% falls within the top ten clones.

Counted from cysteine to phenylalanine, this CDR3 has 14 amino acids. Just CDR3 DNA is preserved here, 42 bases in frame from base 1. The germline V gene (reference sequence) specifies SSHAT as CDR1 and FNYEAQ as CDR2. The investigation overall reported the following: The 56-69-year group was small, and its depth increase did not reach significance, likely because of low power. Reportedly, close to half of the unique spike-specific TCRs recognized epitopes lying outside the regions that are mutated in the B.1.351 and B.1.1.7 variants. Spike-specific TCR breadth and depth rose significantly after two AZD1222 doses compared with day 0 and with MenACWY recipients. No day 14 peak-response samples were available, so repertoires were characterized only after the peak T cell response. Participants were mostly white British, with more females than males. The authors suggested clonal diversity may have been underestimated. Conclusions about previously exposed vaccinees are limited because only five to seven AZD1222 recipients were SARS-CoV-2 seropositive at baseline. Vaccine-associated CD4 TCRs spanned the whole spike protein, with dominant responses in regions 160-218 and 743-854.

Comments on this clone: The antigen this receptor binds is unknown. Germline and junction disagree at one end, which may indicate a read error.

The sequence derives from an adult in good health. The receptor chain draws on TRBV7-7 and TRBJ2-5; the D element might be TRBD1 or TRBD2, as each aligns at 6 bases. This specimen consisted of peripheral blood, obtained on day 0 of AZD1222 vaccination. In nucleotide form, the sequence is TGTGCTAGCAGCTTAGAGCAAGGGGGGCAGACCCAGTACTTC. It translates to CASSLEQGGQTQYF.